This TCR beta chain was captured in a study of CXCR3-negative and CXCR3-positive naive CD8 T cells. Study results and caveats: CXCR3-expressing naive cells carried TRB CDR3s more hydrophobic than those of CXCR3-negative naive cells. Memory cells diverged, while naive CXCR3-positive and CXCR3-negative cells had similar TRBV-TRBJ usage.

The CDR3 is made up of 14 amino acids. From germline, CDR1 is SGDLS and CDR2 YYNGEE. Of note for this clonotype: Its matching antigen is unknown.

The authors prepared UMI-labeled TRB cDNA libraries by 5' RACE. Using the 5' RACE reads, TCRdb records one entry per CDR3 protein without DNA. The repertoire shows 100,000 to 150,000 distinct CDR3 sequences; the top ten hold around 0.44%. V and J are TRBV9 and TRBJ2-7; the TCRdb call, TRBD2, lacks DNA for checking. The TCR sequence derives from a human donor in good health. Some clones in this sample may be carry-over from other donors' samples. The sequencing sample was made of naive CXCR3+ CD8+ T cells from blood. The subset is: CD45RO-CCR7+CD27+CD95- naive CD8+ T cells expressing CXCR3 (TNR3+). CDR3 sequence: CASSIGDSSYEQYF.